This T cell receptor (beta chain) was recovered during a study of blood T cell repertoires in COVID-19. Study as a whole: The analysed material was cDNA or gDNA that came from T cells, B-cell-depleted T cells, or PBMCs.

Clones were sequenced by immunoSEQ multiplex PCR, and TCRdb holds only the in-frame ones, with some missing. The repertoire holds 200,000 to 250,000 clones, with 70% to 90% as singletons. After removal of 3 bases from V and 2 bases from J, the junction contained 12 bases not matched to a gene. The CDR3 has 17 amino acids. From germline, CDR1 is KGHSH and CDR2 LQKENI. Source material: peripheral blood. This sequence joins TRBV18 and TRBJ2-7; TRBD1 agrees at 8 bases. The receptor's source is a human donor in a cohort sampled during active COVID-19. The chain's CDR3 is CASSPQGAAIGTYEQYF. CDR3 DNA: TGTGCCAGCTCACCGCAGGGGGCGGCTATTGGTACCTACGAGCAGTACTTC.